The TCR beta chain under discussion was sequenced for a study of beta chain features in type 1 diabetes. This clone was observed a handful of times. V was clipped by 5 bases and J by 6 bases; unmatched bases: 5. The CDR3 has 15 amino acids. Per the germline V gene, CDR1 is SGHAT and CDR2 is FQNNGV. Every isolated RNA sample was fully reverse transcribed, so sequencing captured expressed TCRB transcripts. Sequencing was performed with immunoSEQ multiplex PCR; in TCRdb, only in-frame clones are kept and a portion is missing. The data show approximately 150,000 clones, roughly a tenth seen once. The TCR sequence derives from a man younger than 30 in good health. V and J are TRBV11-2 and TRBJ2-2; 11 nucleotides align to TRBD1. Sequencing was carried out using naive CD4+ T cells from blood. The CDR3 nucleotides are TGTGCCAGCAGCGAGGACAGGGGGCTGGCCGGGGAGCTGTTTTTT. Its protein product is CASSEDRGLAGELFF. The variable domain in full, completed from reference TRBV11-2 and TRBJ2-2, reads EAGVAQSPRYKIIEKRQSVAFWCNPISGHATLYWYQQILGQGPKLLIQFQNNGVVDDSQLPKDRFSAERLKGVDSTLKIQPAKLEDSAVYLCASSEDRGLAGELFFGEGSRLTVL.